What follows are 18 T cell receptor beta chains derived from one specimen sequenced in a study of identical twins. TCRdb fed the 5' RACE reads into MiXCR, producing one record per CDR3 protein. In the table there are some 900,000 distinct CDR3 sequences, 9% to 15% of which are singletons. Separately, the same data were catalogued under a study of yellow fever vaccine responses in identical twins.

Sample: PBMCs. These receptors were taken from a woman between 18 and 29 years old in good health.

This chain uses TRBV7-2 with TRBJ2-1, with a weak D call TRBD2 (5 bases). V gave up 5 bases and J gave up 7 bases, with 15 bases separating them. Germline V CDR1 and CDR2: SGHTA, FQGNSA. CDR3 length: 14 amino acids. The CDR3 nucleotides are TGTGCCAGCAGCCCGCGGGCCAGCCGTAATGAGCAGTTCTTC. Its translation: CASSPRASRNEQFF.

V and J are TRBV7-9 and TRBJ2-1; the D gene is possibly TRBD2 (6 bases). V was cut by 5 bases and J by 8 bases, with 7 bases left in between. The CDR3 runs to 11 residues. The germline CDR1 and CDR2 sequences are SEHNR and FQNEAQ (reference sequence). CDR3 residues: CASSRLDEQFF. The CDR3 coding sequence is TGTGCCAGCAGCCGACTAGATGAGCAGTTCTTC.

This clonotype has more than one count but fewer than ten. The V call is TRBV14, the J call TRBJ2-2; D is unresolved. The CDR3 is 14 amino acids. Germline CDR1 and CDR2: SGHDN and FVKESK. Trimming left V 2 bases short and J 3 bases short, with 7 bases between. The CDR3 is CASSQNSDTGELFF. DNA of the CDR3: TGTGCCAGCAGCCAAAACAGCGACACCGGGGAGCTGTTTTTT.

The CDR3 bases are TGTGCCAGCAGTTACACGACCGGGACTAGCGGGGGGGCCTCCGGGGAGCTGTTTTTT. It encodes CASSYTTGTSGGASGELFF. V and J are TRBV6-2 or TRBV6-3 and TRBJ2-2; 16 bases align to TRBD2. V lost 2 bases and J lost 6; bases outside the gene matches: 9. Germline V gene data show CDR1 as MNHEY and CDR2 as SVGEGT. The CDR3 is made up of 19 amino acids.

The rearrangement joins TRBV6-2 or TRBV6-3 to TRBJ1-1; D might be TRBD1 (6 bases). The ends were cut back, 1 base at V and 0 bases at J, with 12 bases in the middle. The CDR3 totals 16 residues. Germline lookup yields CDR1 MNHEY and CDR2 SVGEGT. CDR3 DNA: TGTGCCAGCAGTTACTGGGGAGGGGGGATGAACACTGAAGCTTTCTTT. Translation gives CASSYWGGGMNTEAFF.

This clonotype was seen only a few times. One junction end does not reproduce the germline sequence, and a read error may be involved. The gene calls are TRBV11-2 and TRBJ2-1; 8 bases align to TRBD2. CDR1 and CDR2 from the germline V gene are SGHAT and FQNNGV. The CDR3 loop spans 15 amino acids. The CDR3 sequence: CVSSASGRVFNEQFF. The CDR3 DNA reads as TGTGTCAGCAGCGCCAGCGGGAGAGTCTTCAATGAGCAGTTCTTC.

This clonotype occurred a few times. The CDR3 nucleotides are TGTGCCAGCACCCTAGTTAGTAGAACCACCGGGGAGCTGTTTTTT. Protein product: CASTLVSRTTGELFF. The chain has TRBV7-2 and TRBJ2-2; unclear D gene. Trimming removed 7 bases from V and 4 bases from J, with 16 bases in between. The CDR3 covers 15 residues. The V gene's germline CDR1 is SGHTA and CDR2 FQGNSA.

The rearrangement uses TRBV27 and TRBJ2-3, with TRBD2 matching over 15 bases. The CDR3 covers 16 residues. The germline V gene encodes CDR1 MNHEY and CDR2 SMNVEV (reference sequence). The trim removed 7 bases at V and 6 bases at J, leaving 8 bases unmatched. This chain's CDR3 is CASTTSGTSGRDTQYF. CDR3 nucleotide sequence: TGTGCCAGCACTACTTCCGGGACTAGCGGGAGGGATACGCAGTATTTT.

The chain links TRBV10-3 to TRBJ1-6, with D hard to call. V lost 5 bases to trimming and J lost 5 bases, with 7 bases between them. This CDR3 region has 13 residues. CDR1 and CDR2 (germline): ENHRY, SYGVKD. As DNA, the CDR3 is TGTGCCATCAGTAACGACCATAATTCACCCCTCCACTTT. This encodes CAISNDHNSPLHF.

This clonotype was observed a few times. Written as DNA, the CDR3 is TGCGCCAGCAGCCAAGATCTTGGACTCGGCTACACCTTC. Protein: CASSQDLGLGYTF. The V and J genes are TRBV4-1 and TRBJ1-2, with D hard to call. Germline-derived CDR1 and CDR2 are MGHRA and YSYEKL. The CDR3 length is 13 residues. Between the trimmed V and J ends, which lost 0 bases and 8 bases, there was a span of 10 bases.

This clonotype was detected once. The J gene is TRBJ1-5, the V gene TRBV18; a weak D match, TRBD1 (6 bases). CDR3 length equals 15 residues. V was cut by 3 bases and J by 0 bases, with 9 bases left in between. The germline V gene has CDR1 KGHSH and CDR2 LQKENI. The CDR3 here is CASSPSGASNQPQHF. The CDR3, as DNA: TGTGCCAGCTCACCGTCAGGGGCTAGCAATCAGCCCCAGCATTTT.

V gene TRBV6-2 or TRBV6-3 combines with J gene TRBJ2-1; TRBD1 agrees at 7 bases. V trimming: 5 bases; J trimming: 7 bases; junction bases outside the gene matches: 8. CDR3 length: 14 residues. The germline gives CDR1 MNHEY, CDR2 SVGEGT. The CDR3 is CASSNRDRQNEQFF. CDR3 DNA: TGTGCCAGCAGTAACCGGGACAGACAGAATGAGCAGTTCTTC.

About this clonotype itself: It may be a read error: a sequence one base away is much more abundant. The genes are TRBV3-1 and TRBJ2-5, with 7 bases fitting TRBD2. The germline CDR1 and CDR2 sequences are LGHDT and YNNKEL (reference sequence). CDR3 length equals 18 residues. CDR3 DNA sequence: TGTGCCAGCACCCAAGATCTAGGGCTAGCGGACTTCCAAGAGACCCAGTACTTC. This gives the protein CASTQDLGLADFQETQYF.

This sequence joins TRBV5-1 and TRBJ2-1; TRBD1 is a possible D gene (6 bases). The germline CDR1 and CDR2 sequences are SGHRS and YFSETQ. Trimming cost V 3 bases and J 0 bases, with 16 bases left between them. The CDR3 is 17 amino acids. CDR3 in amino acids: CASSWDPSGDSYNEQFF. CDR3 coding DNA: TGCGCCAGCAGCTGGGACCCCTCAGGGGACTCCTACAATGAGCAGTTCTTC.

This clonotype was detected only a few times. The chain carries TRBV7-6 and TRBJ1-3; D gene uncertain. V shed 0 bases and J shed 1 base, with 10 bases lying between them. Looked up from germline, CDR1 is SGHVS and CDR2 is FNYEAQ. CDR3 size: 16 residues. CDR3 bases: TGTGCCAGCAGCTTAGCAACTTCTGGGTCTGGAAACACCATATATTTT. Translating gives CASSLATSGSGNTIYF.

V and J are TRBV20-1 and TRBJ2-3, with 14 bases matching TRBD2. Per germline, CDR1 DFQATT and CDR2 SNEGSKA (reference sequence). The CDR3 covers 17 residues. J gave up 3 bases and V 4 bases, and 9 bases lay outside the gene matches. In DNA form, the CDR3 reads TGCAGTGCTACGACTAGCGGGGGGGTCTGGTTTACAGATACGCAGTATTTT. Translated: CSATTSGGVWFTDTQYF.

The V and J genes are TRBV2 and TRBJ2-7, with 7 bases identical to TRBD1. The V gene end was trimmed by 3 bases and the J gene end by 7 bases; junction bases not matched to a gene: 6. This CDR3 contains 13 residues. The germline V gene encodes CDR1 SNHLY and CDR2 FYNNEI. CDR3 residues: CASSDPGQREQYV. For the CDR3, the DNA is TGTGCCAGCAGTGACCCGGGACAGCGGGAGCAGTACGTC.

This chain joins TRBV20-1 and TRBJ2-3; unclear D gene. From germline, CDR1 is DFQATT and CDR2 SNEGSKA (reference sequence). The CDR3 length is 14 residues. V dropped 6 bases and J dropped 4 bases, with 17 bases sitting between them. DNA of the CDR3: TGCAGTGCGAAAAGACAATCCGCAGCAGATACGCAGTATTTT. This codes for CSAKRQSAADTQYF.